Below, 28 T cell receptor beta chains from the same sample are listed, as sequenced in a study of CD8 T cells in ankylosing spondylitis. TCRdb re-called the 5' RACE reads with MiXCR, one entry per CDR3 protein. The sample has 90,000 to 100,000 distinct CDR3 sequences; over 6.5% are singletons. The specimen sequenced was blood, either unsorted or a sorted T cell fraction (not recorded which). These receptors originate from a male donor with ankylosing spondylitis or in good health (not recorded which).

This clonotype was counted at least ten times. The chain carries TRBV20-1 and TRBJ1-5; TRBD1 matches 11 bases. The CDR3 is 13 amino acids. The V segment lost 6 bases and the J segment 9 bases; nucleotides outside the gene matches: 7. Germline loops: CDR1 DFQATT, CDR2 SNEGSKA (reference sequence). CDR3 nucleotides: TGCAGTGCCGGACAGGGGGCCGTCGGGCCCCAGCATTTT. It is translated as CSAGQGAVGPQHF.

A few counts support this clonotype. The chain couples TRBV6-5 to TRBJ1-1; perhaps TRBD1 as D (6 bases). V was pared by 5 bases and J by 1 base, with 14 bases between. The CDR3 runs 15 residues. The germline gives CDR1 MNHEY, CDR2 SVGAGI. The CDR3 reads CASSRGGPGNTEAFF. The CDR3 bases are TGTGCCAGCAGTAGGGGGGGGCCTGGGAACACTGAAGCTTTCTTT.

To note about this clonotype: This sequence may be a read error, since a much larger clone differs from it by one base. This chain joins TRBV12-2 and TRBJ2-1; the D call in the table, TRBD1, was not verified against the DNA. TRBV12-2 is described as a pseudogene. This CDR3 contains 15 residues. The CDR3 sequence: CASRFPGHGGDEQFF. The CDR3 region has the DNA TGTGCAAGTCGCTTCCCGGGTCATGGGGGGGATGAGCAGTTCTTC.

This clonotype turned up a few times. Here the CDR3 DNA reads TGTGCCAGCAGCTTAGGTTCGGGCTCTGGGGCCAACGTCCTGACTTTC. Its translation: CASSLGSGSGANVLTF. J is TRBJ2-6 and V is TRBV7-2; D not certain. The CDR3 runs 16 residues. V gave up 1 base and J gave up 0 bases, with 7 bases separating them. Germline loops: CDR1 SGHTA, CDR2 FQGNSA.

At least ten counts were recorded for this clonotype. J is TRBJ1-5 and V is TRBV25-1; TRBD1 might be the D (6 bases). The CDR3 runs to 14 residues. CDR1 and CDR2 (germline): MGHDK, SYGVNS. V was cut by 5 bases and J by 7 bases, with 15 bases left in between. CDR3 region: CASSTGGSGQPQHF. DNA of the CDR3: TGTGCCAGCAGTACGGGGGGCTCGGGGCAGCCCCAGCATTTT.

The sample holds many counts of this clonotype. V and J are TRBV20-1 and TRBJ2-7; no reliable D call. The CDR3 length is 13 residues. Germline-derived CDR1 and CDR2 are DFQATT and SNEGSKA (reference sequence). The germline V and J ends were trimmed by 1 base and 2 bases, with 9 bases remaining between them. The chain's CDR3 is CSARGQLAYEQYF. CDR3 DNA sequence: TGCAGTGCTAGAGGGCAGCTTGCCTACGAGCAGTACTTC.

This clonotype was observed at least ten times. CDR3 protein: CASSQRTGKYNSPLHF. The CDR3 DNA follows: TGCGCCAGCAGCCAACGGACAGGGAAATATAATTCACCCCTCCACTTT. The V call is TRBV4-3, the J call TRBJ1-6; 8 bases are shared with TRBD1. The CDR3 length is 16 residues. From germline, CDR1 is LGHNA and CDR2 YSLEER. V was pared by 2 bases and J by 4 bases, with 4 bases of the junction left unmatched.

In this sample, this clonotype turned up many times. The CDR3 is CATSDSDNRLGAFF. The CDR3 DNA sequence: TGTGCCACCAGTGATTCAGACAATCGACTCGGAGCTTTCTTT. The gene calls are TRBV24-1 and TRBJ1-1; D unclear. Germline V gene data show CDR1 as KGHDR and CDR2 as SFDVKD. The CDR3 loop spans 14 amino acids. Trimming shortened V by 2 bases and J by 10 bases, and 16 bases separated the two germline ends.

This clonotype was observed at least ten times. This chain connects TRBV20-1 to TRBJ2-5, with TRBD2 matching over 7 bases. The trim removed 2 bases at V and 5 bases at J, leaving 11 bases unmatched. This CDR3 region has 15 residues. CDR1 is DFQATT and CDR2 is SNEGSKA in the germline V gene (reference sequence). CDR3 residues: CSARLPASGWETQYF. CDR3 DNA: TGCAGTGCTAGACTTCCGGCTAGCGGCTGGGAGACCCAGTACTTC.

This clonotype has ten or more counts. The chain employs TRBV4-3 and TRBJ1-2; D not certain. This CDR3 region has 14 residues. Germline assignment: CDR1 LGHNA and CDR2 YSLEER. V gave up 0 bases and J gave up 4 bases, with 9 bases separating them. As DNA, the CDR3 is TGCGCCAGCAGCCAAGATGCCCAAACCTATGGCTACACCTTC. Protein sequence: CASSQDAQTYGYTF.

This chain joins TRBV19 and TRBJ2-4; a possible D gene is TRBD2 (5 bases). Germline V gene data show CDR1 as LNHDA and CDR2 as SQIVND (reference sequence). Deletions cut 6 bases from V and 9 bases from J, with 21 bases between. The CDR3 extends over 15 amino acids. CDR3 amino acids: CASRRGEYLASIQYF. The CDR3 DNA follows: TGTGCCAGTAGACGGGGAGAGTATTTAGCCAGCATTCAGTACTTC.

This clonotype was recorded many times. The rearrangement joins TRBV5-1 to TRBJ2-1; tentative D call: TRBD1 (5 bases). From germline, CDR1 is SGHRS and CDR2 YFSETQ. V was clipped by 4 bases and J by 6 bases, with 14 bases between them. The CDR3 is made up of 14 amino acids. As DNA, the CDR3 is TGCGCCAGCAGCGTAGTGACAGTTTCCAATGAGCAGTTCTTC. Protein sequence: CASSVVTVSNEQFF.

This clonotype was counted many times. The CDR3 DNA follows: TGTGCCAGCAGCCAAGAATTATGGGCTGAAGCTTTCTTT. The encoded protein is CASSQELWAEAFF. The gene calls are TRBV4-2 and TRBJ1-1, with unresolved D. Trimming removed 0 bases at V and 6 bases at J, with 8 bases between. Germline values: CDR1 LGHNA, CDR2 YNFKEQ. The CDR3 is 13 residues long.

The chain links TRBV20-1 to TRBJ1-1; weak D call: TRBD1 (5 bases). The CDR3 contains 14 residues. Germline values: CDR1 DFQATT, CDR2 SNEGSKA (reference sequence). Trimming shortened V by 0 bases and J by 6 bases, and 14 bases separated the two germline ends. The DNA for the CDR3 is TGCAGTGCTAGAGATTCTCGGGGGATACCTGAAGCTTTCTTT. It translates to CSARDSRGIPEAFF.

The chain recombines TRBV6-1 with TRBJ1-2, with D unclear. The V and J ends lost 7 bases and 4 bases respectively, with 13 bases between them. The germline V gene encodes CDR1 MNHNS and CDR2 SASEGT. The CDR3 extends over 13 amino acids. The CDR3 DNA reads TGTGCCAGCAAGGATCCTGCCTCCTATGGCTACACCTTC. This sequence encodes CASKDPASYGYTF.

J is TRBJ2-2 and V is TRBV11-2; 8 nucleotides line up with TRBD2. V dropped 5 bases and J dropped 5; count of bases not matched to a gene: 16. The CDR3 is 18 amino acids. The germline V gene encodes CDR1 SGHAT and CDR2 FQNNGV. The CDR3 protein is CASSAWTSIGSGTGELFF. DNA of the CDR3: TGTGCCAGCAGCGCCTGGACTAGCATTGGATCGGGAACCGGGGAGCTGTTTTTT.

This clonotype appeared a single time. A read error may explain this, as a much larger clone is one base away. The J gene is TRBJ2-7, the V gene TRBV15, with a possible D match to TRBD1 (6 bases). Germline V gene sequence: CDR1 LNHNV, CDR2 YYDKDF (reference sequence). The V gene lost 5 bases and the J gene lost 1 base, with 18 bases spanning the gap. This CDR3 has 16 amino acids. The CDR3 loop reads CATSWGQGPGSYEQYF. The CDR3 DNA sequence: TGTGCCACCAGCTGGGGTCAGGGGCCTGGATCCTACGAGCAGTACTTC.

This clonotype was counted at least ten times. The V and J genes are TRBV7-8 and TRBJ1-5; D gene unclear. Germline V gene lookup returns CDR1 SGHVS and CDR2 FQNEAQ. The V end was cut by 2 bases, the J end by 1 base, with 9 bases between. This CDR3 spans 15 amino acids. CDR3 amino acids: CASSLYRGSNQPQHF. DNA of the CDR3: TGTGCCAGCAGCTTATATCGAGGGAGCAATCAGCCCCAGCATTTT.

This clonotype was detected many times. V gene TRBV20-1 combines with J gene TRBJ1-5, with D perhaps TRBD1 (5 bases). V lost 6 bases and J 6 bases, leaving 18 bases between the germline ends. The germline CDR1 and CDR2 sequences are DFQATT and SNEGSKA (reference sequence). There are 14 residues in the CDR3. CDR3 bases: TGCAGTGCCCGCACGGGGGGACTTACTCAGCCCCAGCATTTT. Protein product: CSARTGGLTQPQHF.

This clonotype has at least ten counts. The chain joins TRBV7-8 to TRBJ2-5; D may be TRBD1 (6 bases). Germline CDR1 SGHVS, CDR2 FQNEAQ. This CDR3 region has 16 residues. V dropped 8 bases and J dropped 3 bases, with 22 bases sitting between them. The CDR3 bases are TGTGCCAGCGATTTAAGATGGGACACCATGAAAGAGACCCAGTACTTC. This encodes CASDLRWDTMKETQYF.

In its sample, this clonotype was seen many times. This chain connects TRBV12-3 or TRBV12-4 to TRBJ2-7; D call uncertain. This CDR3 comprises 13 residues. Trimming shortened V by 2 bases and J by 4 bases, and 9 bases separated the two germline ends. The CDR3 sequence: CASSLNQVYEQYF. The CDR3 DNA is TGTGCCAGCAGTTTAAACCAGGTATACGAGCAGTACTTC.

This clonotype was recorded at least ten times. This chain connects TRBV5-1 to TRBJ1-2; the D is unclear. The CDR3 totals 12 residues. Germline V gene data show CDR1 as SGHRS and CDR2 as YFSETQ. V lost 0 bases to trimming and J lost 7 bases, with 7 bases between them. DNA of the CDR3: TGCGCCAGCAGCTTGGAAAAGAGTGGCTACACCTTC. This codes for CASSLEKSGYTF.

This clonotype was picked up many times. This rearrangement joins TRBV19 to TRBJ2-1; 8 nucleotides line up with TRBD2. The trim removed 2 bases at V and 5 bases at J, leaving 5 bases unmatched. The V gene's germline CDR1 is LNHDA and CDR2 SQIVND (reference sequence). CDR3 size: 15 residues. CDR3 in DNA: TGTGCCAGTAGTATAAGTAGCGGGATAGACAATGAGCAGTTCTTC. Its translation is CASSISSGIDNEQFF.

At least ten counts were recorded for this clonotype. V usage is TRBV20-1 and J usage is TRBJ2-3; D gene unclear. Germline V CDR1 and CDR2: DFQATT, SNEGSKA (reference sequence). V dropped 0 bases and J dropped 1 base, with 5 bases sitting between them. This CDR3 is 13 amino acids long. CDR3 sequence reads: CSARDLGTDTQYF. In DNA form, the CDR3 reads TGCAGTGCTAGAGATTTAGGCACAGATACGCAGTATTTT.

The sample holds many counts of this clonotype. The CDR3 nucleotides read TGTGCCAGCAGCTTAGGTGGTAGCGACGAGCAGTACTTC. Translated, it gives CASSLGGSDEQYF. The V and J genes are TRBV7-2 and TRBJ2-7; maybe TRBD2 (5 bases). V lost 1 base to trimming and J lost 5 bases, with 9 bases between them. The CDR3 has 13 residues. Germline V lookup: CDR1 SGHTA, CDR2 FQGNSA. The full variable domain, with the rest looked up from reference TRBV7-2 and TRBJ2-7, is GAGVSQSPSNKVTEKGKDVELRCDPISGHTALYWYRQSLGQGLEFLIYFQGNSAPDKSGLPSDRFSAERTGGSVSTLTIQRTQQEDSAVYLCASSLGGSDEQYFGPGTRLTVT.

There are many counts of this clonotype. This rearrangement joins TRBV12-3 or TRBV12-4 to TRBJ1-4, with a possible D match to TRBD1 (5 bases). V was pared by 5 bases and J by 7 bases, with 8 bases between. The CDR3 has 12 amino acids. The CDR3 loop reads CASSPGTEKLFF. The DNA for the CDR3 is TGTGCCAGCAGTCCGGGGACTGAAAAACTGTTTTTT.

In this sample, this clonotype turned up a few times. The chain joins TRBV7-8 to TRBJ2-7; weak D call: TRBD2 (6 bases). CDR1 SGHVS and CDR2 FQNEAQ come from the germline V gene. Deletions cut 4 bases from V and 0 bases from J, with 19 bases between. The CDR3 covers 17 residues. CDR3 loop: CASSSTQGGASSYEQYF. DNA for the CDR3: TGTGCCAGCAGCTCCACGCAAGGCGGGGCTAGCTCCTACGAGCAGTACTTC.

This clonotype occurred many times. V is TRBV20-1 and J is TRBJ2-7; tentative D call: TRBD2 (6 bases). Trimming took 3 bases from V and 2 from J, leaving 20 bases between them. This CDR3 region has 16 residues. Germline-derived CDR1 and CDR2 are DFQATT and SNEGSKA (reference sequence). The CDR3 DNA sequence: TGCAGTGCTAGCGGTGGTGTGCGGGGAGGACCCTACGAGCAGTACTTC. Its translation is CSASGGVRGGPYEQYF.